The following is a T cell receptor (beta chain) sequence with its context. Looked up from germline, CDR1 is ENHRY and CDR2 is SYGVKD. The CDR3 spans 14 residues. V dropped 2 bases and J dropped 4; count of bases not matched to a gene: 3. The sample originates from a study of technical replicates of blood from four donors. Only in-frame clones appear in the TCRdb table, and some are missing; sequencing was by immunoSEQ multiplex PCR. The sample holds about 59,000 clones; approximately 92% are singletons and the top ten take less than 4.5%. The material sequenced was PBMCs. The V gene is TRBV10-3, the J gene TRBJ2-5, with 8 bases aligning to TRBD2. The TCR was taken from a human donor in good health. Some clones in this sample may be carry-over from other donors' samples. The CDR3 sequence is CAISEGLALETQYF. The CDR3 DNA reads TGTGCCATCAGTGAGGGACTAGCTCTAGAGACCCAGTACTTC.